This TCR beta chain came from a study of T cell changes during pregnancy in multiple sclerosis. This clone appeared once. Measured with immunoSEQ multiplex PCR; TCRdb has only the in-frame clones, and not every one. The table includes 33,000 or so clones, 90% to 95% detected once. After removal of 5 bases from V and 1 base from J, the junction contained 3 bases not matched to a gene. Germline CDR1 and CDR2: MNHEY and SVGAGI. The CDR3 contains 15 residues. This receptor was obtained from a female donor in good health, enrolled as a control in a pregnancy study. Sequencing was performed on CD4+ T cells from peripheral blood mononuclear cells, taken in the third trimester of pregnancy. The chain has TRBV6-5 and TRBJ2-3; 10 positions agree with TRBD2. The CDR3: CASSQGLARTDTQYF. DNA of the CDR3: TGTGCCAGCAGTCAGGGACTAGCGCGCACAGATACGCAGTATTTT.